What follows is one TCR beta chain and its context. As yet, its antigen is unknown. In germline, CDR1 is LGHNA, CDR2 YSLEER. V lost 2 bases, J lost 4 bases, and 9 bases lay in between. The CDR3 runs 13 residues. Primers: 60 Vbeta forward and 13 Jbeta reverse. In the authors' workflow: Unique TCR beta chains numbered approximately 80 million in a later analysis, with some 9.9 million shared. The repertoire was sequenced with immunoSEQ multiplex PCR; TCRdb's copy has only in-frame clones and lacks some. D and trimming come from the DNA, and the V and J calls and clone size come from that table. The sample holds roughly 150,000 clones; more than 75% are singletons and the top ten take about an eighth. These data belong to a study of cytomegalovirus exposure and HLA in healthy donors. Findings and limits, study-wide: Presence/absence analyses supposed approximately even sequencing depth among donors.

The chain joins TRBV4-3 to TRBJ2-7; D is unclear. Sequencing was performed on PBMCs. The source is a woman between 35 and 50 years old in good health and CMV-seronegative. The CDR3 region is CASSQTHSYEQYF. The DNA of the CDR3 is TGCGCCAGCAGCCAAACCCACAGTTACGAGCAGTACTTC.